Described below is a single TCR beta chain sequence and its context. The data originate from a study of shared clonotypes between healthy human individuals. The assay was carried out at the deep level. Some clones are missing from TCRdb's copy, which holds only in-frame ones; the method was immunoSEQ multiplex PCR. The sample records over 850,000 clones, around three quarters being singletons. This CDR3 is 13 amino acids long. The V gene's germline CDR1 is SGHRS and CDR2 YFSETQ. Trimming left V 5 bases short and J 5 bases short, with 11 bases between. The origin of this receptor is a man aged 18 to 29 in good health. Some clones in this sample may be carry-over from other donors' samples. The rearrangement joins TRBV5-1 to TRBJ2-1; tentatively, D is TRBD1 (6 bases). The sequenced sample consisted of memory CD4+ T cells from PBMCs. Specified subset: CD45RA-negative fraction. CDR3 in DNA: TGCGCCAGCAGTGGGGGCTACAACAATGAGCAGTTCTTC. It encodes CASSGGYNNEQFF.